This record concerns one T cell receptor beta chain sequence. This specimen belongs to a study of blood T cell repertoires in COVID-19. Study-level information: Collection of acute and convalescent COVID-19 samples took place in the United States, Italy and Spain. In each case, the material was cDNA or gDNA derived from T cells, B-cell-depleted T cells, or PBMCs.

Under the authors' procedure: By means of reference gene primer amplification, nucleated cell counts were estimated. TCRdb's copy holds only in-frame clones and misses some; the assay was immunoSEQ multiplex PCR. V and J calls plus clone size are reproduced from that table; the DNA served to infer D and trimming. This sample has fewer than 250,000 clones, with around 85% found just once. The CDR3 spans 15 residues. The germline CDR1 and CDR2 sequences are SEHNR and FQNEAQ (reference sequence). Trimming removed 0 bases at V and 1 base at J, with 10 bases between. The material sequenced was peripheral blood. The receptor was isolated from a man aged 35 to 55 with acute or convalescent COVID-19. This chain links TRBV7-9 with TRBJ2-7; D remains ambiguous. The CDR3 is CASSLASLVSYEQYF. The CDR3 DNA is TGTGCCAGCAGCTTAGCCTCTCTAGTATCCTACGAGCAGTACTTC.